The following is a T cell receptor beta chain sequence with its context. CDR3 size: 16 residues. The germline V and J ends were trimmed by 7 bases and 0 bases, with 18 bases remaining between them. CDR1 LGHNT and CDR2 FRNRAP come from the germline V gene. The sample is drawn from a study of blood T cell repertoires in COVID-19. Study-wide background: Samples taken during acute and convalescent COVID-19 were collected in the United States, Italy and Spain. From T cells, B-cell-depleted T cells, or PBMCs came the material, which was cDNA or gDNA.

Per the study methods: The authors estimated nucleated cell counts from reference gene primer amplification. Sequencing used immunoSEQ multiplex PCR; TCRdb keeps in-frame clones, though not all of them. D and trimming were read from the DNA, whereas the V and J calls and clone size are those reported in that table. The sample comprises about 150,000 clones, roughly 80% of which are singletons, and approximately 0.5% rests with the top ten. The origin of this receptor is a man aged 60 to 69 with acute or convalescent COVID-19. The chain combines TRBV12-5 with TRBJ1-2, with D perhaps TRBD1 (6 bases). Input material: peripheral blood. CDR3 DNA sequence: TGTGCTAGTGCCAGAGGTGGGGGCCTTGCTAACTATGGCTACACCTTC. This translates into CASARGGGLANYGYTF.